This T cell receptor beta chain was documented in a study of cytomegalovirus exposure and HLA in healthy donors. Study outcomes and limitations: In a later analysis, specific HLA alleles were associated with approximately 17,000 TCR beta sequences at a 0.05 false discovery rate. Associated with cytomegalovirus, according to the listing, were some 150 TCR beta chains. Links to common viral pathogens appeared, in a later analysis, for several of the most significant clusters. Reported results showed that the classifier diagnosed cytomegalovirus status with high specificity and sensitivity.

The table lists this clone with a count of one. Its specificity is not known. The CDR3 contains 14 residues. Germline V gene lookup returns CDR1 MRHNA and CDR2 SNTAGT. V lost 0 bases and J 4 bases, leaving 6 bases between the germline ends. A multiplex PCR was run with 60 Vbeta primers and 13 Jbeta primers. Profiled with immunoSEQ multiplex PCR; TCRdb holds only in-frame clones, not every one. The table shows 130,000 to 150,000 clones, with 70% to 80% occurring only once. The V gene is TRBV6-4, the J gene TRBJ2-2, with no clear D. Sample: PBMCs. This TCR was sampled from a female donor in good health and CMV-seronegative. The CDR3 reads CASSDSTTTGELFF. CDR3 in DNA: TGTGCCAGCAGTGACTCAACTACCACCGGGGAGCTGTTTTTT.